The 24 T cell receptor beta chains given below trace back to one sample, sequenced in a study of cytomegalovirus exposure and HLA in healthy donors. Amplification used 60 Vbeta primers and 13 Jbeta primers. Profiling relied on immunoSEQ multiplex PCR, and the TCRdb table lists in-frame clones only, not all of them. Of roughly 190,000 clones listed, approximately 80% are singletons. The sample taken for sequencing was PBMCs. The origin of the receptors is a woman aged 45-65 years in good health and CMV-seronegative.

V is TRBV23-1 and J is TRBJ1-1, with TRBD1 identical over 10 bases. TRBV23-1 is an open reading frame, and its role is uncertain. V gave up 3 bases and J gave up 3 bases; unmatched junction bases: 19. This CDR3 is 20 amino acids long. This CDR3 reads CASSHLPDHRDRGGDTEAFF. The CDR3, as DNA: TGCGCCAGCAGTCACTTGCCGGACCACCGGGACAGGGGAGGGGACACTGAAGCTTTCTTT.

The chain employs TRBV6-6 and TRBJ2-3, with D possibly matching TRBD1 (6 bases). V dropped 8 bases and J dropped 3 bases, with 9 bases sitting between them. CDR1 and CDR2 (germline): MNHNY, SVGAGI (reference sequence). This CDR3 has 12 amino acids. This CDR3 reads CASSDSTDTQYF. The CDR3 bases are TGTGCCAGCTCGGACAGTACAGATACGCAGTATTTT.

A remark on this clone: Other DNA sequences in this specimen translate into the identical CDR3. The chain carries TRBV19 and TRBJ2-7, with 8 bases fitting TRBD1. The germline V gene has CDR1 LNHDA and CDR2 SQIVND (reference sequence). CDR3 length: 13 residues. V lost 3 bases to trimming and J lost 3 bases; unmatched junction nucleotides: 1. DNA of the CDR3: TGTGCCAGTAGTATTACAGGGGGCTACGAGCAGTACTTC. Protein product: CASSITGGYEQYF.

V and J are TRBV2 and TRBJ2-1; no reliable D call. This CDR3 has 14 amino acids. Trimming shortened V by 0 bases and J by 10 bases, and 13 bases separated the two germline ends. Germline V gene data show CDR1 as SNHLY and CDR2 as FYNNEI. The CDR3 nucleotides are TGTGCCAGCAGTGAAGCGGAGCCCCCCGGCGAGCAGTTCTTC. It specifies CASSEAEPPGEQFF.

The rearrangement uses TRBV11-1 and TRBJ1-1; TRBD1 matches at 7 bases. The germline gives CDR1 SGHAT, CDR2 FQDESV (reference sequence). CDR3 length: 17 amino acids. J gave up 4 bases and V 4 bases, and 15 bases lay outside the gene matches. CDR3 DNA sequence: TGTGCCAGCAGCTCCTGGACAGGTCCGGGAGCGGGCACTGAAGCTTTCTTT. Its protein product is CASSSWTGPGAGTEAFF.

The V gene is TRBV6-5, the J gene TRBJ2-5; TRBD1 agrees at 9 bases. Germline CDR1 and CDR2: MNHEY and SVGAGI. V lost 6 bases to trimming and J lost 4 bases; unmatched junction nucleotides: 9. This CDR3 is built from 15 residues. As DNA, the CDR3 is TGTGCCAGCAGCGCAGGGACAGGGCTAGGAGAGACCCAGTACTTC. Its translation: CASSAGTGLGETQYF.

The chain couples TRBV5-1 to TRBJ1-4; tentative D call: TRBD1 (6 bases). The V gene lost 0 bases and the J gene lost 2 bases, with 11 bases spanning the gap. CDR3 length: 16 amino acids. Germline lookup yields CDR1 SGHRS and CDR2 YFSETQ. The CDR3: CASSLGGGLTNEKLFF. CDR3 sequence (DNA): TGCGCCAGCAGCTTGGGAGGGGGTCTGACTAATGAAAAACTGTTTTTT.

The CDR3 coding sequence is TGTGCCAGCAGCCAAGAATTTGGCTTGTCCGGAAACACCATATATTTT. Encoded protein: CASSQEFGLSGNTIYF. This chain joins TRBV14 and TRBJ1-3; D remains ambiguous. V dropped 0 bases and J dropped 4 bases, with 13 bases sitting between them. This CDR3 contains 16 residues. Germline CDR1 SGHDN, CDR2 FVKESK.

This clone was detected a few times. The rearrangement joins TRBV28 to TRBJ2-7; 8 nucleotides line up with TRBD1. The CDR3 sequence is 15 residues long. V lost 5 bases and J lost 2; bases outside the gene matches: 8. CDR1 is MDHEN, CDR2 SYDVKM, per germline. CDR3 amino acids: CASSPRTGRAYEQYF. CDR3 nucleotide sequence: TGTGCCAGCAGTCCCAGGACAGGGCGAGCCTACGAGCAGTACTTC.

In its sample, this clone was seen a few times. One junction end does not reproduce the germline sequence, and a read error may be involved. The chain joins TRBV6-4 to TRBJ1-2; D gene unclear. CDR1 and CDR2 (germline): MRHNA, SNTAGT. The CDR3 totals 16 residues. CDR3 nucleotide sequence: TGTGCCAGCAGTTACTCGAAGATTGGTCTGAATCAGGGCTACACCTTC. This translates into CASSYSKIGLNQGYTF.

The J gene is TRBJ2-3, the V gene TRBV7-2; D may be TRBD2 (6 bases). Germline values: CDR1 SGHTA, CDR2 FQGNSA. Trimming removed 1 base at V and 0 bases at J, with 11 bases between. CDR3 length equals 16 residues. CDR3 in amino acids: CASSLVGTYSTDTQYF. The DNA of the CDR3 is TGTGCCAGCAGCTTAGTAGGGACTTATAGCACAGATACGCAGTATTTT.

The gene calls are TRBV28 and TRBJ1-4; D gene ambiguous. Germline V gene data show CDR1 as MDHEN and CDR2 as SYDVKM. V was trimmed by 3 bases and J by 0 bases, leaving 11 bases between them. The CDR3 totals 16 residues. The CDR3 nucleotides are TGTGCCAGCAGTTTCCCCCCCATTGCAACTAATGAAAAACTGTTTTTT. This sequence encodes CASSFPPIATNEKLFF. The full variable domain, in which reference TRBV28 and TRBJ1-4 provide the parts outside the CDR3, is DVKVTQSSRYLVKRTGEKVFLECVQDMDHENMFWYRQDPGLGLRLIYFSYDVKMKEKGDIPEGYSVSREKKERFSLILESASTNQTSMYLCASSFPPIATNEKLFFGSGTQLSVL.

The genes are TRBV19 and TRBJ2-5, with 11 bases aligning to TRBD2. With 4 bases clipped from V and 1 base from J, the junction kept 2 bases outside the gene matches. The CDR3 is 15 amino acids. In germline, CDR1 is LNHDA, CDR2 SQIVND (reference sequence). CDR3 sequence (DNA): TGTGCCAGTAGTAGTAGCGGGGGGGTCCAAGAGACCCAGTACTTC. Protein product: CASSSSGGVQETQYF.

The chain recombines TRBV4-1 with TRBJ2-1; TRBD2 matches at 11 bases. Unmatched junction bases numbered 0, after V lost 1 base and J lost 7 bases. The germline gives CDR1 MGHRA, CDR2 YSYEKL. The CDR3 sequence is 14 residues long. The CDR3 loop is CASSQGLAGNEQFF. The CDR3 DNA follows: TGCGCCAGCAGCCAAGGACTAGCGGGGAATGAGCAGTTCTTC.

This chain joins TRBV4-3 and TRBJ1-4; D unclear. The germline V gene encodes CDR1 LGHNA and CDR2 YSLEER. The CDR3 runs to 16 residues. V was cut by 0 bases and J by 8 bases, with 16 bases left in between. The CDR3 loop reads CASSQDQSLLREKLFF. The CDR3 bases are TGCGCCAGCAGCCAAGATCAAAGTCTTCTGAGGGAAAAACTGTTTTTT.

This chain links TRBV5-4 with TRBJ2-2; 8 nucleotides line up with TRBD2. This CDR3 contains 15 residues. Per germline, CDR1 SGHNT and CDR2 YYREEE (reference sequence). V lost 4 bases, J lost 5 bases, and 7 bases stayed unmatched. CDR3 loop: CASSVRTSGTGELFF. Here the CDR3 DNA reads TGTGCCAGCAGCGTCCGTACTAGCGGAACCGGGGAGCTGTTTTTT.

The chain links TRBV11-2 to TRBJ1-2; TRBD1 agrees at 7 bases. This CDR3 has 14 residues. From germline, CDR1 is SGHAT and CDR2 FQNNGV. J lost 3 bases, V lost 7 bases, and 8 bases had no gene match. The CDR3 sequence: CASTISQGDYGYTF. The CDR3 nucleotides read TGTGCCAGCACCATCTCGCAGGGGGACTATGGCTACACCTTC.

This sequence joins TRBV5-6 and TRBJ2-7; 9 bases match TRBD1. CDR3 length: 15 residues. Germline CDR1 is SGHDT and CDR2 is YYEEEE. Trimming removed 4 bases from V and 4 bases from J; junction bases left unmatched: 9. The CDR3 reads CASSGPGQGLYEQYF. The CDR3 nucleotides are TGTGCCAGCAGCGGGCCGGGACAGGGCCTTTACGAGCAGTACTTC.

The chain carries TRBV7-9 and TRBJ1-2; 7 nucleotides agree with TRBD1. This CDR3 has 12 amino acids. After removal of 1 base from V and 7 bases from J, the junction contained 0 bases not matched to a gene. The germline CDR1 and CDR2 sequences are SEHNR and FQNEAQ (reference sequence). CDR3 region: CASSLGDSGYTF. CDR3 DNA: TGTGCCAGCAGCTTAGGGGACAGTGGCTACACCTTC.

Written as DNA, the CDR3 is TGCGCCAGCAGCCTATCAGGGACAGGGGCCACCTACGAGCAGTACTTC. Amino acid sequence: CASSLSGTGATYEQYF. The chain uses TRBV5-1 and TRBJ2-5; 10 nucleotides align to TRBD1. The J call is in doubt because the DNA end fits TRBJ2-7 better. This CDR3 has 16 residues. Germline-derived CDR1 and CDR2 are SGHRS and YFSETQ.

The V and J genes are TRBV29-1 and TRBJ2-1; TRBD1 agrees at 9 bases. Trimming removed 5 bases from V and 7 bases from J; junction bases left unmatched: 15. Looked up from germline, CDR1 is SQVTM and CDR2 is ANQGSEA. This CDR3 contains 16 residues. DNA of the CDR3: TGCAGCGTTCGTGTCCCGGGACAGGGTATATTAAATGAGCAGTTCTTC. Translated, it gives CSVRVPGQGILNEQFF.

This clone was counted between two and nine times. The chain links TRBV19 to TRBJ2-2, with TRBD2 matching over 8 bases. From germline, CDR1 is LNHDA and CDR2 SQIVND (reference sequence). J lost 4 bases, V lost 1 base, and 11 bases had no gene match. This CDR3 is built from 18 residues. In DNA, the CDR3 is TGTGCCAGTAGTATAGTCCTCACGGGAGGGTCTGGCACCGGGGAGCTGTTTTTT. It specifies CASSIVLTGGSGTGELFF.

This clone was found a few times. CDR3 loop: CASSQDWAGSEQYF. The DNA of the CDR3 is TGCGCCAGCAGCCAAGATTGGGCAGGAAGCGAGCAGTACTTC. The chain employs TRBV4-1 and TRBJ2-7, with D hard to call. V was trimmed by 0 bases and J by 6 bases, leaving 12 bases between them. From germline, CDR1 is MGHRA and CDR2 YSYEKL. The CDR3 spans 14 residues.

This chain joins TRBV10-3 and TRBJ2-1, with 13 bases matching TRBD2. J lost 9 bases, V lost 6 bases, and 11 bases had no gene match. This CDR3 has 16 residues. Germline-derived CDR1 and CDR2 are ENHRY and SYGVKD. DNA of the CDR3: TGTGCCATCAGCGCCCTACTAGCGGGAGGGCCAAGTGAGCAGTTCTTC. Translation gives CAISALLAGGPSEQFF.